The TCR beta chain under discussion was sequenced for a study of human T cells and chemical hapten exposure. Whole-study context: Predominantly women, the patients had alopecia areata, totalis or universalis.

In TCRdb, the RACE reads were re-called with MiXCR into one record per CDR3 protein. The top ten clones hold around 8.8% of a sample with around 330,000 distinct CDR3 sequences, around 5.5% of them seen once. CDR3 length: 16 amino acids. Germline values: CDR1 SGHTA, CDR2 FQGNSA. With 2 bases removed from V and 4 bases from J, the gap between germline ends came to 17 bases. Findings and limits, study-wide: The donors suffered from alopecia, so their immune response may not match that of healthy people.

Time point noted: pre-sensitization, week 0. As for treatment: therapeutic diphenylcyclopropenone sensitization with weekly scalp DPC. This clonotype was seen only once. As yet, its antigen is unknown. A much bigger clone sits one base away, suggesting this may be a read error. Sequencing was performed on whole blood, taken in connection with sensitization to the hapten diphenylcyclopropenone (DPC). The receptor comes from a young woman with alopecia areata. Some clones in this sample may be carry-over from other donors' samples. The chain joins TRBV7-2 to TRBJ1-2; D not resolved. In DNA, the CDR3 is TGTGCCAGCAGCTTACAGTCAGCTTCTACTATCTATGGCTACACCTTC. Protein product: CASSLQSASTIYGYTF.